The TCR beta chain described here comes from a study of metastatic and nonmetastatic thyroid tumors. Study-level information: Comparative analysis of repertoires was undertaken across blood and tumor or nodule tissue obtained from malignant and benign thyroid patients. The study's findings and limits: TCR beta diversity was reportedly significantly higher in malignant thyroid tumors than benign nodules, in blood and tumor.

There are many counts of this clone. Its specificity is unknown. Looked up from germline, CDR1 is SGHAT and CDR2 is FQNNGV. The CDR3 consists of 14 residues. Trimming removed 5 bases from V and 4 bases from J, with 14 bases in between. Original handling: The study took CDR3 differences across clinicopathological groups and made a distant-metastasis classifier for papillary thyroid cancer from them. TCRdb re-called the PCR reads through MiXCR. In this record, the V and J calls reflect TCRdb's handling and not the investigators' own analysis. Here the sample spans some 25,000 clones, roughly a fifth being singletons. None of the patients had undergone any treatment ahead of thyroid surgery.

Sequencing was carried out using blood. The source of this sequence is a male donor with papillary thyroid cancer or a benign thyroid nodule (not recorded which). Some clones in this sample may be carry-over from other donors' samples. V gene TRBV11-2 combines with J gene TRBJ1-1, with D possibly being TRBD1 (6 bases). CDR3 in DNA: TGTGCCAGCAGCATACAGGGAGCGGCCACTGAAGCTTTCTTT. Its translation is CASSIQGAATEAFF.